These 32 T cell receptor beta chains were sequenced from one sample in a study of CD8+ T cells in alopecia areata. cDNA prepared by RNA extraction and subsequent reverse transcription served as the template for sequencing. Sequenced by immunoSEQ multiplex PCR; TCRdb stores in-frame clones only, minus some. The repertoire holds 100,000 to 150,000 clones, with 49% as singletons. Sequencing was performed on CD8+ T cells sorted from blood, taken at week 0. These receptors all stem from a human donor with alopecia areata.

This clone was found a few times. This chain joins TRBV11-2 and TRBJ2-7; 8 bases align to TRBD1. Germline V gives CDR1 SGHAT, CDR2 FQNNGV. The CDR3 contains 14 residues. Trimming took 0 bases from V and 4 from J; bases not matched to a gene: 2. CDR3 loop: CASSLDQGAYEQYF. The CDR3 DNA sequence: TGTGCCAGCAGCTTAGATCAGGGGGCTTACGAGCAGTACTTC.

This chain uses TRBV27 with TRBJ2-5; D may correspond to TRBD1 or TRBD2 (5 bases each). The CDR3 runs 14 residues. Trimming cost V 3 bases and J 1 base, with 9 bases left between them. Germline CDR1 is MNHEY and CDR2 is SMNVEV (reference sequence). CDR3 region: CASSFRDGQETQYF. In nucleotides, the CDR3 is TGTGCCAGCAGTTTTAGGGACGGCCAAGAGACCCAGTACTTC.

The table lists this clone with a few counts. V usage is TRBV5-1 and J usage is TRBJ2-5; 9 bases line up with TRBD2. The V and J ends lost 2 bases and 0 bases, in that order; junction bases with no gene match: 5. The CDR3 runs 16 residues. Germline V gene sequence: CDR1 SGHRS, CDR2 YFSETQ. CDR3 DNA sequence: TGCGCCAGCAGCTTCGTAGCGGGGGACTACCAAGAGACCCAGTACTTC. Protein sequence: CASSFVAGDYQETQYF. Full variable domain (outside the CDR3, taken from reference TRBV5-1 and TRBJ2-5): KAGVTQTPRYLIKTRGQQVTLSCSPISGHRSVSWYQQTPGQGLQFLFEYFSETQRNKGNFPGRFSGRQFSNSRSEMNVSTLELGDSALYLCASSFVAGDYQETQYFGPGTRLLVL.

This chain joins TRBV2 and TRBJ2-1, with TRBD2 matching over 15 bases. The germline gives CDR1 SNHLY, CDR2 FYNNEI. J gave up 8 bases and V 8 bases, and 16 bases lay outside the gene matches. The CDR3 runs 18 residues. CDR3 residues: CASCGLAGGQNPSYEQFF. CDR3 nucleotide sequence: TGTGCCAGCTGCGGACTAGCGGGGGGGCAGAACCCTTCCTATGAGCAGTTCTTC. The entire variable domain, with the rest obtained from reference TRBV2 and TRBJ2-1, is as follows: EPEVTQTPSHQVTQMGQEVILRCVPISNHLYFYWYRQILGQKVEFLVSFYNNEISEKSEIFDDQFSVERPDGSNFTLKIRSTKLEDSAMYFCASCGLAGGQNPSYEQFFGPGTRLTVL.

The chain recombines TRBV5-1 with TRBJ2-7; TRBD1 aligns across 7 bases. Looked up from germline, CDR1 is SGHRS and CDR2 is YFSETQ. V lost 3 bases, J lost 0 bases, and 9 bases stayed unmatched. CDR3 length: 16 amino acids. CDR3 region: CASSSPRTGNSYEQYF. DNA of the CDR3: TGCGCCAGCAGCTCCCCAAGGACAGGTAACTCCTACGAGCAGTACTTC.

The table lists this clone with a few counts. The same CDR3 arises from other DNA sequences in this sample as well. V usage is TRBV7-9 and J usage is TRBJ2-7; 9 bases agree with TRBD1. Germline V lookup: CDR1 SEHNR, CDR2 FQNEAQ (reference sequence). V shed 5 bases and J 2 bases; nucleotides not matched to a gene: 7. This CDR3 region has 15 residues. The CDR3 region is CASSPRDRDPYEQYF. Written as DNA, the CDR3 is TGTGCCAGCAGCCCACGGGACAGGGACCCCTACGAGCAGTACTTC. Filled out from reference TRBV7-9 and TRBJ2-7, the complete variable domain reads DTGVSQNPRHKITKRGQNVTFRCDPISEHNRLYWYRQTLGQGPEFLTYFQNEAQLEKSRLLSDRFSAERPKGSFSTLEIQRTEQGDSAMYLCASSPRDRDPYEQYFGPGTRLTVT.

The rearrangement links TRBV9 to TRBJ1-6; 7 bases are shared with TRBD1. V was clipped by 3 bases and J by 8 bases; unmatched bases: 5. This CDR3 is built from 14 residues. CDR1 SGDLS and CDR2 YYNGEE come from the germline V gene. In DNA, the CDR3 is TGTGCCAGCAGCGAAGGGACAGACTATTCACCCCTCCACTTT. This encodes CASSEGTDYSPLHF.

The chain couples TRBV13 to TRBJ1-1; possible D gene TRBD1, 6 bases. The germline gives CDR1 PRHDT, CDR2 FYEKMQ (reference sequence). V was pared by 1 base and J by 5 bases, with 14 bases between. The CDR3 has 15 amino acids. The CDR3 spells CASSLEQAGATEAFF. CDR3 bases: TGTGCCAGCAGCTTAGAGCAGGCAGGGGCAACTGAAGCTTTCTTT.

The table lists this clone with a count of one. The rearrangement links TRBV4-3 to TRBJ2-7; 7 bases are a match to TRBD1. The CDR3 is 14 residues long. Germline V lookup: CDR1 LGHNA, CDR2 YSLEER. The trim removed 3 bases at V and 4 bases at J, leaving 6 bases unmatched. CDR3: CASSQFSGGYEQYF. The CDR3 coding sequence is TGCGCCAGCAGCCAGTTTTCAGGGGGATACGAGCAGTACTTC.

This clone was observed a handful of times. Additional DNA sequences in this sample encode the identical CDR3. The rearrangement links TRBV9 to TRBJ2-3; possibly TRBD1 or TRBD2 for D (5 bases each). CDR3 length equals 15 residues. Germline V gene lookup returns CDR1 SGDLS and CDR2 YYNGEE. Trimming left V 3 bases short and J 0 bases short, with 11 bases between. CDR3 region: CASSGGAVSTDTQYF. The DNA of the CDR3 is TGTGCCAGCAGCGGAGGGGCAGTTAGCACAGATACGCAGTATTTT. The variable domain in full, with the rest retrieved from reference TRBV9 and TRBJ2-3, is DSGVTQTPKHLITATGQRVTLRCSPRSGDLSVYWYQQSLDQGLQFLIQYYNGEERAKGNILERFSAQQFPDLHSELNLSSLELGDSALYFCASSGGAVSTDTQYFGPGTRLTVL.

The chain recombines TRBV4-1 with TRBJ2-5; 10 nucleotides agree with TRBD1. The V gene end was trimmed by 3 bases and the J gene end by 1 base; junction bases not matched to a gene: 2. The CDR3 loop spans 15 amino acids. CDR1 is MGHRA and CDR2 is YSYEKL in the germline V gene. The CDR3 DNA follows: TGCGCCAGCAGCCACCGACAGGGGGCCCAAGAGACCCAGTACTTC. Residues: CASSHRQGAQETQYF.

The V and J genes are TRBV15 and TRBJ1-2; no clear D gene. Germline CDR1 LNHNV, CDR2 YYDKDF (reference sequence). The germline V and J ends were trimmed by 0 bases and 5 bases, with 13 bases remaining between them. This CDR3 comprises 15 residues. The CDR3 loop reads CATSRDVSQSYGYTF. CDR3 coding DNA: TGTGCCACCAGCAGAGATGTTTCCCAGTCGTATGGCTACACCTTC.

CDR3: CASSFDGSYEQYF. CDR3 nucleotides: TGTGCCAGCAGCTTCGACGGATCCTACGAGCAGTACTTC. The rearrangement links TRBV5-6 to TRBJ2-7; D unresolved. CDR3 size: 13 residues. The V gene's germline CDR1 is SGHDT and CDR2 YYEEEE. Deletions cut 2 bases from V and 1 base from J, with 7 bases between.

The rearrangement uses TRBV5-1 and TRBJ2-7, with D perhaps given as TRBD1 or TRBD2 (5 bases each). Germline CDR1 is SGHRS and CDR2 is YFSETQ. This CDR3 region has 14 residues. V was cut by 7 bases and J by 3 bases, with 17 bases left in between. The CDR3 reads CASGWGTEYYEQYF. CDR3 sequence (DNA): TGCGCCAGCGGTTGGGGGACGGAATACTACGAGCAGTACTTC.

The V call is TRBV29-1, the J call TRBJ2-7; 9 positions match TRBD2. CDR1 and CDR2 from the germline V gene are SQVTM and ANQGSEA. The V and J ends lost 6 bases and 0 bases, in that order; junction bases with no gene match: 3. The CDR3 loop spans 13 amino acids. CDR3 loop: CSVAGGNSYEQYF. The CDR3 nucleotides are TGCAGCGTGGCGGGGGGGAACTCCTACGAGCAGTACTTC.

This clone turned up a few times. The chain carries TRBV2 and TRBJ2-6; D is ambiguous. The V and J ends lost 10 bases and 0 bases respectively, with 16 bases between them. The CDR3 is made up of 16 amino acids. Per germline, CDR1 SNHLY and CDR2 FYNNEI. This chain's CDR3 is CAIWVFLTSGANVLTF. The CDR3 DNA reads TGTGCCATCTGGGTCTTCCTGACCTCTGGGGCCAACGTCCTGACTTTC.

This clone was counted a few times. The rearrangement joins TRBV7-2 to TRBJ1-3; D gene unclear. From germline, CDR1 is SGHTA and CDR2 FQGNSA. This CDR3 has 14 residues. The V end was cut by 3 bases, the J end by 0 bases, with 6 bases between. CDR3 region: CASSFDNSGNTIYF. CDR3 nucleotides: TGTGCCAGCAGCTTTGACAACTCTGGAAACACCATATATTTT.

The V gene is TRBV27, the J gene TRBJ2-7; TRBD1 might be the D (5 bases). Per germline, CDR1 MNHEY and CDR2 SMNVEV (reference sequence). This CDR3 is 12 amino acids long. The CDR3 coding sequence is TGTGCATCCTTGGCAGGGCCCGACGAGCAGTACTTC. This sequence encodes CASLAGPDEQYF.

The chain joins TRBV27 to TRBJ1-5; the D is unclear. This CDR3 region has 16 residues. Looked up from germline, CDR1 is MNHEY and CDR2 is SMNVEV (reference sequence). V dropped 0 bases and J dropped 5 bases, with 14 bases sitting between them. CDR3 DNA sequence: TGTGCCAGCAGTTTATCTAGTGGGGAGATCGATCAGCCCCAGCATTTT. Protein sequence: CASSLSSGEIDQPQHF.

The V and J genes are TRBV2 and TRBJ1-5; D is perhaps TRBD1 (6 bases). The CDR3 extends over 16 amino acids. The germline V and J ends were trimmed by 3 bases and 4 bases, with 16 bases remaining between them. The germline CDR1 and CDR2 sequences are SNHLY and FYNNEI. The CDR3 DNA is TGTGCCAGCAGTGACCCGGGCGTGGGGGCGAATCAGCCCCAGCATTTT. Its translation: CASSDPGVGANQPQHF.

The chain carries TRBV11-2 and TRBJ2-5, with D possibly matching TRBD2 (7 bases). There are 15 residues in the CDR3. Trimming removed 3 bases from V and 7 bases from J, with 18 bases in between. Germline V lookup: CDR1 SGHAT, CDR2 FQNNGV. The CDR3 is CASSFSQGGAGTQYF. CDR3 DNA sequence: TGTGCCAGCAGCTTCTCCCAAGGGGGGGCTGGGACCCAGTACTTC.

This chain joins TRBV27 and TRBJ1-5, with TRBD1 identical over 10 bases. From germline, CDR1 is MNHEY and CDR2 SMNVEV (reference sequence). With V trimmed by 5 bases and J by 6 bases, 4 bases remained unmatched. The CDR3 spans 14 residues. CDR3 amino acids: CASSPRTGGQPQHF. CDR3 coding DNA: TGTGCCAGCAGTCCGCGGACAGGGGGTCAGCCCCAGCATTTT.

V gene TRBV30 combines with J gene TRBJ2-3; D is possibly TRBD2 (5 bases). Trimming stripped 5 bases from V and 2 bases from J, with 11 bases between. Per the germline V gene, CDR1 is GTSNPN and CDR2 is SVGIG (reference sequence). CDR3 size: 13 residues. This CDR3 is CAWEGRVTDTQYF. CDR3 in DNA: TGTGCCTGGGAGGGTCGCGTCACAGATACGCAGTATTTT. The whole variable domain, remainder taken from reference TRBV30 and TRBJ2-3, is SQTIHQWPATLVQPVGSPLSLECTVEGTSNPNLYWYRQAAGRGLQLLFYSVGIGQISSEVPQNLSASRPQDRQFILSSKKLLLSDSGFYLCAWEGRVTDTQYFGPGTRLTVL.

V usage is TRBV6-1 and J usage is TRBJ2-5; 7 nucleotides align to TRBD2. CDR3 length: 15 amino acids. The trim removed 3 bases at V and 1 base at J, leaving 5 bases unmatched. CDR1 and CDR2 (germline): MNHNS, SASEGT. The DNA of the CDR3 is TGTGCCAGCAGTGATTTAAGCGGGACCCAAGAGACCCAGTACTTC. As protein: CASSDLSGTQETQYF.

The chain is built from TRBV7-6 and TRBJ2-5; D may be TRBD1 (6 bases). CDR1 SGHVS and CDR2 FNYEAQ come from the germline V gene. CDR3 length: 14 amino acids. Trimming took off 1 base at V and 5 bases at J, with 11 bases between the two ends. The CDR3 DNA reads as TGTGCCAGCAGCTTAGTGACTACAGGGGAGACCCAGTACTTC. Translated, it gives CASSLVTTGETQYF.

V gene TRBV5-6 combines with J gene TRBJ2-7; 9 bases fit TRBD1. Germline V gives CDR1 SGHDT, CDR2 YYEEEE. The CDR3 spans 16 residues. Trimming took 3 bases from V and 3 from J; bases not matched to a gene: 10. The CDR3 DNA reads as TGTGCCAGCAGCTGGGCCTTCGGACAGGGGATCTACGAGCAGTACTTC. This translates into CASSWAFGQGIYEQYF.

This clone was counted only a few times. The J gene is TRBJ1-6, the V gene TRBV27; TRBD1 is a possible D gene (6 bases). This CDR3 comprises 14 residues. V was trimmed by 6 bases and J by 16 bases, leaving 22 bases between them. Looked up from germline, CDR1 is MNHEY and CDR2 is SMNVEV (reference sequence). CDR3 region: CASSPLHLGQSLHF. The CDR3, as DNA: TGTGCCAGCAGCCCTCTCCACCTGGGACAATCTCTCCACTTT.

The chain links TRBV13 to TRBJ1-5; D is ambiguous. The germline gives CDR1 PRHDT, CDR2 FYEKMQ (reference sequence). V was shortened by 6 bases and J by 3 bases, with 6 bases between the two germline ends. The CDR3 is made up of 12 amino acids. CDR3: CASSGLNQPQHF. The CDR3, as DNA: TGTGCCAGCAGTGGGCTCAATCAGCCCCAGCATTTT.

J is TRBJ2-1 and V is TRBV5-1; 7 nucleotides align to TRBD1. This CDR3 has 16 residues. V lost 0 bases, J lost 3 bases, and 6 bases stayed unmatched. Germline assignment: CDR1 SGHRS and CDR2 YFSETQ. As DNA, the CDR3 is TGCGCCAGCAGCTTGGGGGACAGAGAATTCTACAATGAGCAGTTCTTC. Translation: CASSLGDREFYNEQFF.

This clone was counted a few times. The V gene is TRBV11-2, the J gene TRBJ2-7; TRBD1 agrees at 7 bases. V lost 5 bases and J lost 2; bases outside the gene matches: 3. The CDR3 has 13 amino acids. Germline CDR1 is SGHAT and CDR2 is FQNNGV. CDR3 coding DNA: TGTGCCAGCAGCCAAGGACAGGCCTACGAGCAGTACTTC. It is translated as CASSQGQAYEQYF. The variable domain in full, with the rest retrieved from reference TRBV11-2 and TRBJ2-7, is EAGVAQSPRYKIIEKRQSVAFWCNPISGHATLYWYQQILGQGPKLLIQFQNNGVVDDSQLPKDRFSAERLKGVDSTLKIQPAKLEDSAVYLCASSQGQAYEQYFGPGTRLTVT.

This clone was seen only a few times. V gene TRBV25-1 combines with J gene TRBJ2-5, with 8 bases matching TRBD2. The J segment lost 5 bases and the V segment lost 4 bases, leaving 3 bases of the junction unmatched. The CDR3 has 13 amino acids. CDR1 and CDR2 from the germline V gene are MGHDK and SYGVNS. The DNA of the CDR3 is TGTGCCAGCAGTGTGGGACTAGGGGAGACCCAGTACTTC. This encodes CASSVGLGETQYF.

V is TRBV6-1 and J is TRBJ2-7; TRBD2 matches at 8 bases. Germline assignment: CDR1 MNHNS and CDR2 SASEGT. The CDR3 consists of 16 residues. Unmatched junction bases numbered 8, after V lost 1 base and J lost 3 bases. The CDR3 nucleotides are TGTGCCAGCAGTGAAGGGTGGCCCCGGGAGGGCTACGAGCAGTACTTC. Its translation is CASSEGWPREGYEQYF.